This is a list of T cell receptor beta chains from one sample in a study of blood T cell repertoires in COVID-19. Measured with immunoSEQ multiplex PCR; TCRdb has only the in-frame clones, and not every one. The sample shows around 300,000 clones, approximately 82% of them seen only once. The material sequenced was peripheral blood. The receptors originated from a man under 40 with active or convalescent COVID-19. Each CDR3 is given with its conserved first and last residue. Fields, in order: clone size, D gene, CDR3 length, V gene, J gene, CDR3 protein, CDR3 DNA. D genes are given only for firm matches. Expanded clones get a size class; other rows say once, few or many, or leave the size out.

NA	NA	15	TRBV2	TRBJ1-2	CASYGQRITNYGYTF	TGTGCCAGCTATGGACAGAGGATTACTAACTATGGCTACACCTTC
NA	NA	12	TRBV12-5	TRBJ1-1	CASGTENTEAFF	TGTGCTAGTGGGACAGAGAACACTGAAGCTTTCTTT
NA	NA	16	TRBV7-8	TRBJ2-7	CASSSARYPTSYEQYF	TGTGCCAGCAGCTCAGCCCGTTACCCCACATCCTACGAGCAGTACTTC
NA	TRBD1	16	TRBV5-4	TRBJ1-2	CASSLARGTDGYGYTF	TGTGCCAGCAGCTTGGCGAGAGGGACAGACGGTTATGGCTACACCTTC
NA	TRBD2	15	TRBV6-5	TRBJ2-1	CASSLGTSAPNEQFF	TGTGCCAGCAGCCTCGGGACTAGCGCCCCCAATGAGCAGTTCTTC
NA	NA	14	TRBV5-4	TRBJ2-3	CASSLRSSTDTQYF	TGTGCCAGCAGCCTACGTTCTAGCACAGATACGCAGTATTTT
NA	NA	16	TRBV21-1	TRBJ1-5	CASSKAGRGANQPQHF	TGTGCCAGCAGCAAAGCCGGGCGGGGAGCCAATCAGCCCCAGCATTTT
NA	NA	15	TRBV6-6	TRBJ1-4	CASSTQGREDEKLFF	TGTGCCAGCAGTACGCAGGGTCGGGAGGATGAAAAACTGTTTTTT
NA	NA	13	TRBV12-3/TRBV12-4	TRBJ2-7	CASSFGGSEEQYF	TGTGCCAGCAGTTTTGGAGGATCTGAGGAGCAGTACTTC
NA	TRBD1	14	TRBV6-5	TRBJ2-1	CASSYSGRGNWEFF	TGTGCCAGCAGTTACTCAGGCAGGGGGAATTGGGAGTTCTTC
NA	NA	14	TRBV5-1	TRBJ1-2	CASTAGDGNYGYTF	TGCGCCAGCACGGCAGGGGATGGTAACTATGGCTACACCTTC
NA	TRBD1	18	TRBV5-3	TRBJ1-5	CARRGLGTRDRVDQPQHF	TGTGCCAGAAGGGGACTCGGAACCCGGGACAGGGTAGATCAGCCCCAGCATTTT
NA	NA	16	TRBV30	TRBJ2-1	CAWGPGSPSLYNEQFF	TGTGCCTGGGGCCCCGGGAGTCCCTCCCTATACAATGAGCAGTTCTTC
NA	NA	17	TRBV7-5	TRBJ2-3	CARSFICGSTFKGTQYF	TGTGCCAGAAGCTTTATTTGCGGGAGCACATTTAAGGGTACGCAGTATTTT
NA	NA	15	TRBV4-2	TRBJ1-2	CASSQDSGGNYGYTF	TGTGCCAGCAGCCAAGATAGCGGGGGAAATTATGGCTACACCTTC
NA	NA	11	TRBV7-9	TRBJ1-1	CANSRDTEAFF	TGTGCCAACAGCAGAGACACTGAAGCTTTCTTT
once	NA	14	TRBV19	TRBJ2-2	CASSVDREVGELFF	TGTGCCAGTAGTGTAGACAGGGAGGTCGGGGAGCTGTTTTTT